The 8 T cell receptor beta chains reported below all come from one sample, sequenced in a study of control samples from healthy donors and cancer patients. Measured with immunoSEQ multiplex PCR; TCRdb has only the in-frame clones, and not every one. The sample includes roughly 59,000 clones, about 92% seen only once; the top ten take roughly 1.6%. The sequenced material came from PBMCs. These receptors all come from a man between 40 and 49 years old with colorectal cancer.

The chain is built from TRBV4-1 and TRBJ1-4; the D is unclear. The germline CDR1 and CDR2 sequences are MGHRA and YSYEKL. The CDR3 totals 12 residues. Trimming removed 2 bases from V and 8 bases from J, with 6 bases in between. CDR3 loop: CASSQLPEKLFF. The CDR3 DNA is TGCGCCAGCAGCCAATTACCCGAAAAACTGTTTTTT.

V gene TRBV23-1 combines with J gene TRBJ2-4, with D perhaps matching TRBD1 (5 bases). TRBV23-1 carries the ORF label, with uncertain function. The CDR3 sequence is 15 residues long. V was cut by 8 bases and J by 1 base, with 15 bases left in between. In DNA form, the CDR3 reads TGCGCCAGCGTGACAGTCCCGAGGGCCAAAAACATTCAGTACTTC. It yields the protein CASVTVPRAKNIQYF.

The chain employs TRBV7-8 and TRBJ2-7; TRBD1 agrees at 7 bases. J was trimmed by 0 bases and V by 2 bases; bases with no gene match: 4. The CDR3 has 15 residues. CDR1 and CDR2 from the germline V gene are SGHVS and FQNEAQ. The CDR3 is CASSLFGTDSYEQYF. The DNA of the CDR3 is TGTGCCAGCAGCTTATTTGGGACAGACTCCTACGAGCAGTACTTC.

The chain links TRBV7-8 to TRBJ1-1, with 7 nucleotides matching TRBD1. Germline V gives CDR1 SGHVS, CDR2 FQNEAQ. The CDR3 has 16 amino acids. The J segment lost 0 bases and the V segment lost 4 bases, leaving 8 bases of the junction unmatched. CDR3 loop: CASSSPQGVVNTEAFF. CDR3 sequence (DNA): TGTGCCAGCAGCTCCCCCCAGGGGGTGGTGAACACTGAAGCTTTCTTT.

V is TRBV6-1 and J is TRBJ1-1, with D possibly being TRBD1 (6 bases). Deletions cut 0 bases from V and 9 bases from J, with 8 bases between. The CDR3 totals 12 residues. Germline CDR1 and CDR2: MNHNS and SASEGT. CDR3 nucleotide sequence: TGTGCCAGCAGTGAAGCGGGGGCGAAAGCTTTCTTT. Amino acid sequence: CASSEAGAKAFF.

The gene calls are TRBV6-2 or TRBV6-3 and TRBJ2-4, with 8 bases aligning to TRBD2. From germline, CDR1 is MNHEY and CDR2 SVGEGT. The junction had 19 bases not matched to a gene; V was cut back by 6 bases and J by 0 bases. The CDR3 totals 20 residues. The CDR3 DNA sequence: TGTGCCAGCAGCCCTGCGGTCGGGGGGGCCTCCCACCTAGCCAAAAACATTCAGTACTTC. It codes for CASSPAVGGASHLAKNIQYF.

For the CDR3, the DNA is TGCGCCAGCAGCTCGGACCCGGGCAATGAGCAGTTCTTC. This translates into CASSSDPGNEQFF. This rearrangement joins TRBV5-1 to TRBJ2-1; D not resolved. Trimming left V 3 bases short and J 6 bases short, with 10 bases between. The germline gives CDR1 SGHRS, CDR2 YFSETQ. The CDR3 consists of 13 residues.

J is TRBJ1-1 and V is TRBV7-2; D is uncertain. Trimming cost V 3 bases and J 1 base, with 6 bases left between them. Germline loops: CDR1 SGHTA, CDR2 FQGNSA. This CDR3 spans 13 amino acids. The CDR3 sequence is CASSFRWNTEAFF. The CDR3 nucleotides are TGTGCCAGCAGCTTCAGATGGAACACTGAAGCTTTCTTT. The whole variable domain, remainder taken from reference TRBV7-2 and TRBJ1-1, is GAGVSQSPSNKVTEKGKDVELRCDPISGHTALYWYRQSLGQGLEFLIYFQGNSAPDKSGLPSDRFSAERTGGSVSTLTIQRTQQEDSAVYLCASSFRWNTEAFFGQGTRLTVV.